This TCR beta chain was profiled in a study of blood T cell repertoires in COVID-19 (dated by TCRdb to about 2020). About the investigation overall: Samples covering the acute and convalescent phases of COVID-19 were provided by collaborators in the United States, Italy and Spain. The dataset comprised deeply sampled blood TCRbeta repertoires from subjects exposed to, actively infected with, or recovered from COVID-19. Sample metadata almost always included a de-identified subject ID, COVID-19 status, age in years and sex. The samples were drawn from the first 160 participants of the ongoing ImmuneRACE study and from some 1,300 subjects provided by 6 global collaborators. The repertoires were made available in a free public database intended to serve as a resource for research on the immune response to SARS-CoV-2. The prospective study material was composed of cDNA or gDNA derived from T cells, B-cell-depleted T cells, or PBMCs. Where available, HLA class I and class II types were obtained from metadata supplied by the sample provider rather than from assay-based typing.

The immunoSEQ Assay, a bias-controlled multiplex PCR, was used to amplify TCRbeta CDR3 regions from genomic DNA. Per the source publication's procedure: Within the assay, amplification of reference gene primers was used to estimate how many nucleated cells each sample contained. Sequence reads were collapsed and filtered to measure the absolute abundance of every unique TCRbeta CDR3 rearrangement. For each sample, productive Simpson clonality was calculated by taking the square root of Simpson's diversity index across productive rearrangements. Entries here come from immuneACCESS through TCRdb and include only in-frame sequences with V and J called. Some clones fail to appear in such tables; in the studies checked, an unresolved V gene covers under half of the shortfall, and the cause of the remainder is unknown. Clonal size and the V and J genes are those of that table, whereas D and trimming came from the DNA. The sample has a few hundred thousand clones on record, about 90% of them singletons. The top ten clonotypes cover more than 1% of the sample.

Participants in the prospective study were aged about 18 to 89 years, lived in 20 to 30 United States geographic areas, and enrolled through a virtual design. In the prospective study, cohorts were assigned on the basis of participant-reported clinical history obtained from a screening survey and a study questionnaire. In the prospective study, mobile phlebotomists collected whole blood, serum and a nasopharyngeal or oropharyngeal swab from each participant. Prospective study participants could optionally give additional blood draws and questionnaires over a roughly two-month period. Before DNA extraction, prospective study blood samples were shipped either frozen or at room temperature. About this clone: No cognate antigen has been identified for it. Base-call qualities are not available, and no considerably larger clone is one nucleotide away.

Trimming removed 4 bases from V and 3 bases from J; the gene matches leave 9 bases unexplained. The germline V gene yields MGHRA for CDR1 and YSYEKL for CDR2. The CDR3, from cysteine to phenylalanine, totals 16 residues. Only the CDR3 portion is preserved as DNA: 48 bases, with reading frame beginning at the first base. Findings and caveats that apply to the study as a whole: How much clinical and demographic metadata was included differed by source and by participant, and the metadata was provided uncurated.

This receptor was identified in a human donor in a cohort exposed to, infected with or recovered from COVID-19 (not recorded which). The donor label of this sample is uncertain. The receptor chain draws on TRBV4-1 and TRBJ1-5; 7 bases in the middle match TRBD1. The sample taken for sequencing was PBMCs or T cells enriched from blood (not recorded which). The DNA is TGCGCCAGCAGCCCCACCCCAGGGGGATACAATCAGCCCCAGCATTTT. It translates to CASSPTPGGYNQPQHF.